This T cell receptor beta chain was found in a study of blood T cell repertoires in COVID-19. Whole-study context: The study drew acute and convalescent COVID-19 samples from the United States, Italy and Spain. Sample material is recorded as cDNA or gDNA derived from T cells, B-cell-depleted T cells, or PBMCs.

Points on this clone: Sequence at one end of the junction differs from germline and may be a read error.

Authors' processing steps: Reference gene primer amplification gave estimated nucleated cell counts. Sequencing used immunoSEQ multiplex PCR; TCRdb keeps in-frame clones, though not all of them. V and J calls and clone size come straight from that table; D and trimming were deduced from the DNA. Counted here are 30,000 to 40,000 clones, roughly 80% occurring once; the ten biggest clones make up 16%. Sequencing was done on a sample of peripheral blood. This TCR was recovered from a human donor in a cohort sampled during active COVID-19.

CDR3 protein: CASSMKQGARDQLVF. CDR3 nucleotide sequence: TGTGCCAGTAGTATGAAACAGGGGGCGAGGGACCAACTGGTTTTT. The J gene is TRBJ1-4, the V gene TRBV19, with 9 positions matching TRBD1. The CDR3 has 15 residues. Germline V gene data show CDR1 as LNHDA and CDR2 as SQIVND (reference sequence).